A selection of T cell receptor beta chains follows, all from one sample in a study of blood T cell repertoires in COVID-19. The protocol was immunoSEQ multiplex PCR, while the TCRdb copy is restricted to in-frame clones and leaves out a portion. The sample lists some 150,000 clones, around 80% occurring once. The sample comprised peripheral blood. These TCRs come from a woman aged 45-60 years in a cohort sampled during active or convalescent COVID-19. CDR3s include the opening cysteine and the closing phenylalanine or tryptophan. D genes are given only for firm matches. Clone sizes are given selectively: once, few, many, or a class where the clone is expanded.

J gene: TRBJ1-5; D gene: NA; V gene: TRBV30; clone size: NA; CDR3 protein: CAWSVLGSVNQPQHF; CDR3 DNA: TGTGCCTGGAGTGTACTAGGCAGTGTCAATCAGCCCCAGCATTTT
J gene: TRBJ2-1; D gene: TRBD2; V gene: TRBV11-1; clone size: NA; CDR3 protein: CASSLFTSGGTNEQFF; CDR3 DNA: TGTGCCAGCAGCTTATTTACAAGCGGGGGGACCAATGAGCAGTTCTTC
J gene: TRBJ2-5; D gene: NA; V gene: TRBV29-1; clone size: NA; CDR3 protein: CSVEQGGETQYF; CDR3 DNA: TGCAGCGTTGAACAGGGGGGTGAGACCCAGTACTTC
J gene: TRBJ2-1; D gene: NA; V gene: TRBV7-9; clone size: NA; CDR3 protein: CASSPPFRWGVYNEQFF; CDR3 DNA: TGTGCCAGCAGCCCCCCATTTCGGTGGGGGGTCTACAATGAGCAGTTCTTC
J gene: TRBJ1-2; D gene: NA; V gene: TRBV12-3/TRBV12-4; clone size: few; CDR3 protein: CASSFTGYYGYTF; CDR3 DNA: TGTGCCAGCAGTTTTACAGGGTACTATGGCTACACCTTC
J gene: TRBJ1-2; D gene: NA; V gene: TRBV3-1/TRBV3-2; clone size: NA; CDR3 protein: CASSQVSRGIEGYTF; CDR3 DNA: TGTGCCAGCAGCCAAGTGAGCAGGGGCATTGAGGGCTACACCTTC
J gene: TRBJ1-5; D gene: TRBD1; V gene: TRBV3-1/TRBV3-2; clone size: NA; CDR3 protein: CASSRGTARNQPQHF; CDR3 DNA: TGTGCCAGCAGCCGCGGGACAGCACGCAATCAGCCCCAGCATTTT
J gene: TRBJ1-5; D gene: TRBD1; V gene: TRBV29-1; clone size: NA; CDR3 protein: CSAGQGAGQPQHF; CDR3 DNA: TGCAGCGCGGGACAGGGGGCGGGTCAGCCCCAGCATTTT
J gene: TRBJ1-5; D gene: NA; V gene: TRBV7-9; clone size: NA; CDR3 protein: CASSGDSYQPQHF; CDR3 DNA: TGTGCCAGCAGCGGAGACAGTTATCAGCCCCAGCATTTT
J gene: TRBJ2-3; D gene: NA; V gene: TRBV15; clone size: NA; CDR3 protein: CATSREGMAGLFTDTQYF; CDR3 DNA: TGTGCCACCAGCAGAGAAGGGATGGCAGGGCTTTTCACAGATACGCAGTATTTT
J gene: TRBJ2-5; D gene: TRBD1; V gene: TRBV9; clone size: NA; CDR3 protein: CASSVGQGVWQETQYF; CDR3 DNA: TGTGCCAGCAGCGTAGGACAGGGGGTTTGGCAAGAGACCCAGTACTTC
J gene: TRBJ2-1; D gene: NA; V gene: TRBV4-3; clone size: few; CDR3 protein: CASSPSLSNEQFF; CDR3 DNA: TGCGCCAGCAGCCCCAGTCTTTCCAATGAGCAGTTCTTC
J gene: TRBJ2-7; D gene: TRBD1; V gene: TRBV6-5; clone size: NA; CDR3 protein: CASTYSGTGSYEQYF; CDR3 DNA: TGTGCCAGCACCTATTCTGGGACAGGGTCCTACGAGCAGTACTTC
J gene: TRBJ1-1; D gene: NA; V gene: TRBV7-9; clone size: few; CDR3 protein: CASSPRGEDNTEAFF; CDR3 DNA: TGTGCCAGCAGCCCGCGGGGGGAGGATAACACTGAAGCTTTCTTT
J gene: TRBJ2-5; D gene: TRBD1; V gene: TRBV24-1; clone size: NA; CDR3 protein: CATSGLTGVGSQETQYF; CDR3 DNA: TGTGCCACCAGTGGGTTGACAGGGGTAGGTAGCCAAGAGACCCAGTACTTC
J gene: TRBJ2-4; D gene: NA; V gene: TRBV15; clone size: NA; CDR3 protein: CATSRARGNRGGNIQYF; CDR3 DNA: TGTGCCACCAGCAGAGCACGAGGGAATCGCGGCGGAAACATTCAGTACTTC
J gene: TRBJ1-1; D gene: NA; V gene: TRBV7-3; clone size: NA; CDR3 protein: CASSPTGPNTEAFF; CDR3 DNA: TGTGCCAGCAGCCCGACAGGACCGAACACTGAAGCTTTCTTT
J gene: TRBJ2-3; D gene: TRBD2; V gene: TRBV9; clone size: NA; CDR3 protein: CASSVGGLASTDTQYF; CDR3 DNA: TGTGCCAGCAGCGTAGGGGGACTAGCTAGCACAGATACGCAGTATTTT
J gene: TRBJ2-5; D gene: TRBD1; V gene: TRBV15; clone size: NA; CDR3 protein: CATSRDVGQGGRETQYF; CDR3 DNA: TGTGCCACCAGCAGAGATGTTGGGCAAGGGGGCAGGGAGACCCAGTACTTC
J gene: TRBJ1-1; D gene: NA; V gene: TRBV7-2; clone size: NA; CDR3 protein: CASSPSDGSENTEAFF; CDR3 DNA: TGTGCCAGCAGCCCCTCCGATGGCAGCGAAAACACTGAAGCTTTCTTT
J gene: TRBJ1-3; D gene: NA; V gene: TRBV6-6; clone size: NA; CDR3 protein: CASSAGLSGNTIYF; CDR3 DNA: TGTGCCAGCAGTGCGGGCCTCTCTGGAAACACCATATATTTT
J gene: TRBJ2-7; D gene: TRBD1; V gene: TRBV6-5; clone size: NA; CDR3 protein: CASSYGLTGGWEQYF; CDR3 DNA: TGTGCCAGCAGTTACGGTCTTACAGGGGGCTGGGAGCAGTACTTC
J gene: TRBJ1-1; D gene: TRBD1; V gene: TRBV6-6; clone size: NA; CDR3 protein: CASSYSLPGGWTEAFF; CDR3 DNA: TGTGCCAGCAGTTACTCGCTACCAGGGGGTTGGACTGAAGCTTTCTTT
J gene: TRBJ1-4; D gene: TRBD1; V gene: TRBV3-1/TRBV3-2; clone size: NA; CDR3 protein: CASSQTGGAGEKLFF; CDR3 DNA: TGTGCCAGCAGCCAGACAGGGGGCGCGGGTGAAAAACTGTTTTTT
J gene: TRBJ2-3; D gene: NA; V gene: TRBV7-3; clone size: NA; CDR3 protein: CASSLRGSTDTQYF; CDR3 DNA: TGTGCCAGCAGCTTACGGGGGAGCACAGATACGCAGTATTTT
J gene: TRBJ2-3; D gene: NA; V gene: TRBV7-3; clone size: NA; CDR3 protein: CASSRGLAPSTDTQYF; CDR3 DNA: TGTGCCAGCAGCCGCGGATTAGCTCCTAGCACAGATACGCAGTATTTT
J gene: TRBJ2-3; D gene: TRBD2; V gene: TRBV5-1; clone size: NA; CDR3 protein: CASSPGAGGLDTQYF; CDR3 DNA: TGCGCCAGCAGCCCCGGAGCGGGGGGGTTAGATACGCAGTATTTT
J gene: TRBJ1-4; D gene: NA; V gene: TRBV11-2; clone size: NA; CDR3 protein: CASSAPLATNEKLFF; CDR3 DNA: TGTGCCAGCAGCGCACCCTTAGCAACTAATGAAAAACTGTTTTTT
J gene: TRBJ2-3; D gene: NA; V gene: TRBV3-1/TRBV3-2; clone size: NA; CDR3 protein: CASSQAGAALTDTQYF; CDR3 DNA: TGTGCCAGCAGCCAAGCAGGAGCGGCCCTCACAGATACGCAGTATTTT
J gene: TRBJ1-6; D gene: TRBD1; V gene: TRBV10-3; clone size: NA; CDR3 protein: CAISWNRGDNSPLHF; CDR3 DNA: TGTGCCATCAGTTGGAACAGGGGCGATAATTCACCCCTCCACTTT
J gene: TRBJ1-1; D gene: TRBD1; V gene: TRBV18; clone size: NA; CDR3 protein: CASSPRQGLDTEAFF; CDR3 DNA: TGTGCCAGCTCACCGAGACAGGGGCTGGACACTGAAGCTTTCTTT
J gene: TRBJ2-1; D gene: TRBD2; V gene: TRBV29-1; clone size: once; CDR3 protein: CSVSGGADEQFF; CDR3 DNA: TGCAGCGTTAGCGGGGGGGCCGATGAGCAGTTCTTC
J gene: TRBJ1-1; D gene: NA; V gene: TRBV11-3; clone size: NA; CDR3 protein: CASSLRGLNTEAFF; CDR3 DNA: TGTGCCAGCAGCTTACGCGGCCTGAACACTGAAGCTTTCTTT